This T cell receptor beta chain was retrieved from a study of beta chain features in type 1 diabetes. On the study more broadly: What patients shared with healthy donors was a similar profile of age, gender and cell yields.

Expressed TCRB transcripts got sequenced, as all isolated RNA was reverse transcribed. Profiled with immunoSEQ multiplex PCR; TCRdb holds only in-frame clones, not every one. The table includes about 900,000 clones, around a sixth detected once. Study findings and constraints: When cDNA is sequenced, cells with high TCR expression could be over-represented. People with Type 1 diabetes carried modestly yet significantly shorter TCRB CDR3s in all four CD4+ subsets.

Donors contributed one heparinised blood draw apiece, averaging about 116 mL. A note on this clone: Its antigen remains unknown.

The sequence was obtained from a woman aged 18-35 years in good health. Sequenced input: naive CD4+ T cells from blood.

The CDR3, as DNA: TGCGCCAGCAGCGATCGGACCGGGGAGCTGTTTTTT. Encoded protein: CASSDRTGELFF. This chain joins TRBV4-3 and TRBJ2-2; D unclear. The CDR3 is 12 amino acids. Trimming took off 5 bases at V and 5 bases at J, with 6 bases between the two ends. Per the germline V gene, CDR1 is LGHNA and CDR2 is YSLEER.